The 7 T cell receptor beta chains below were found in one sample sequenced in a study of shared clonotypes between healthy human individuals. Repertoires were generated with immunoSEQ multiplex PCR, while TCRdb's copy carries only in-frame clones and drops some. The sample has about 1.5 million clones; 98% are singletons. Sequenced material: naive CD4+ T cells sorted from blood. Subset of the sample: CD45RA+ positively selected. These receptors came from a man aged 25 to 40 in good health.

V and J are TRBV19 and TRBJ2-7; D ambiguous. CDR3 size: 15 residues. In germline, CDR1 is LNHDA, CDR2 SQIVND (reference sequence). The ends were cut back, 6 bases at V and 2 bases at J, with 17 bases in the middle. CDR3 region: CASRSTPAPPYEQYF. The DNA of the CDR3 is TGTGCCAGTAGGTCGACACCCGCTCCACCCTACGAGCAGTACTTC.

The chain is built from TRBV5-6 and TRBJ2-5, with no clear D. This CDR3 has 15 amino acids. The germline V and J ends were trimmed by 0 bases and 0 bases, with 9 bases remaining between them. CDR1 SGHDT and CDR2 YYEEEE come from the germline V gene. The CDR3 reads CASSLVEIHQETQYF. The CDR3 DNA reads TGTGCCAGCAGCTTGGTTGAGATTCACCAAGAGACCCAGTACTTC. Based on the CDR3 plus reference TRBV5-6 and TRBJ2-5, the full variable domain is DAGVTQSPTHLIKTRGQQVTLRCSPKSGHDTVSWYQQALGQGPQFIFQYYEEEERQRGNFPDRFSGHQFPNYSSELNVNALLLGDSALYLCASSLVEIHQETQYFGPGTRLLVL.

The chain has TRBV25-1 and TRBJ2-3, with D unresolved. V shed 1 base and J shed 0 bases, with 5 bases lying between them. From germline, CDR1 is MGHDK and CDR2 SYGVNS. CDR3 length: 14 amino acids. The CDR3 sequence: CASSELDSTDTQYF. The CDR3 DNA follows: TGTGCCAGCAGTGAATTAGACAGCACAGATACGCAGTATTTT. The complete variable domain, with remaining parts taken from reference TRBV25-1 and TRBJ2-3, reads EADIYQTPRYLVIGTGKKITLECSQTMGHDKMYWYQQDPGMELHLIHYSYGVNSTEKGDLSSESTVSRIRTEHFPLTLESARPSHTSQYLCASSELDSTDTQYFGPGTRLTVL.

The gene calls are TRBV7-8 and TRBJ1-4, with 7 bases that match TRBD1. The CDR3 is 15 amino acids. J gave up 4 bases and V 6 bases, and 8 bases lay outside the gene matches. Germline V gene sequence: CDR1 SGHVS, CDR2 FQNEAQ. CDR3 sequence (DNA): TGTGCCAGCAGACATGACAGGGAAAATAATGAAAAACTGTTTTTT. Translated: CASRHDRENNEKLFF.

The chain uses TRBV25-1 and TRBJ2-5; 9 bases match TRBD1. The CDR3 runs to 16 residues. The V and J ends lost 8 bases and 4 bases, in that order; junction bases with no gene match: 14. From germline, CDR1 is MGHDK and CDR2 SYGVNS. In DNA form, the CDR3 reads TGTGCCAGCGGATTCCGCGTGACAGGGGGACGAGAGACCCAGTACTTC. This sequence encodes CASGFRVTGGRETQYF.

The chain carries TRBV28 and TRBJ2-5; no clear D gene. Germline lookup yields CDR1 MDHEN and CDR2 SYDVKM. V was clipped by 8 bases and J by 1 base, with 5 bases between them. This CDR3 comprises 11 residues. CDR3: CASGTQETQYF. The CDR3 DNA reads TGTGCCAGCGGCACCCAAGAGACCCAGTACTTC.

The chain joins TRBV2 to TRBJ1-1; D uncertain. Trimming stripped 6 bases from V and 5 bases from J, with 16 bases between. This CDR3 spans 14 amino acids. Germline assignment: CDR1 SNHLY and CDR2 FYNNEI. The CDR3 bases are TGTGCCAGCAGGGATGGGAACCTCGGGACTGAAGCTTTCTTT. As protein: CASRDGNLGTEAFF.